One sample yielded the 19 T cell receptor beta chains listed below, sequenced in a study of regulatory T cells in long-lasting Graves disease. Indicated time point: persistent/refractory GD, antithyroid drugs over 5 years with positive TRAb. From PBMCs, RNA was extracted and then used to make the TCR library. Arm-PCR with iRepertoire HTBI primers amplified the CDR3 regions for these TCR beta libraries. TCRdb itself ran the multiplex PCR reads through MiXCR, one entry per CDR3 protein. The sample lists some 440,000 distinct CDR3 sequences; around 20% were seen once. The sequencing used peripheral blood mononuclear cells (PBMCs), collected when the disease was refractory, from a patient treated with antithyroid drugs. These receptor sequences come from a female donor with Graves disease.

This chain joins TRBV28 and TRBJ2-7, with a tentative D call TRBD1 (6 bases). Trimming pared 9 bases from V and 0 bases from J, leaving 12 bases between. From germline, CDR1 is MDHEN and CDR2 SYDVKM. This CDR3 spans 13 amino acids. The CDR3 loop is CASGDTLSYEQYF. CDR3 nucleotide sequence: TGTGCCAGTGGGGACACTCTCTCCTACGAGCAGTACTTC.

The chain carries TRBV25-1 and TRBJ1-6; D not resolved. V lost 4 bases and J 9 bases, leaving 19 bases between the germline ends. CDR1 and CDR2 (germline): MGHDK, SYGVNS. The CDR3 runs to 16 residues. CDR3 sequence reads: CASSGLKKFGASPLHF. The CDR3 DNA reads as TGTGCCAGCAGTGGTTTAAAGAAGTTCGGTGCTTCACCCCTCCACTTT.

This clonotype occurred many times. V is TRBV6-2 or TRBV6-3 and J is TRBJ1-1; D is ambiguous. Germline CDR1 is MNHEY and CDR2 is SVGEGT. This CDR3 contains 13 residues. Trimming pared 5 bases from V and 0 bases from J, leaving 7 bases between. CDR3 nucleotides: TGTGCCAGCAGTGCGGGCGTGAACACTGAAGCTTTCTTT. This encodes CASSAGVNTEAFF.

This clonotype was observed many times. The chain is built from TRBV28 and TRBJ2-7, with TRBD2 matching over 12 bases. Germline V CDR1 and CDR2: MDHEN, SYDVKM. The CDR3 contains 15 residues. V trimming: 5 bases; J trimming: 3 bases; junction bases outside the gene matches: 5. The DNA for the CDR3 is TGTGCCAGCAGTCGGCCTAGCGGGAGGGACTACGAGCAGTACTTC. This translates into CASSRPSGRDYEQYF.

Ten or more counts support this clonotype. CDR3 amino acids: CSARATHQETQYF. CDR3 DNA sequence: TGCAGTGCTAGAGCCACACACCAAGAGACCCAGTACTTC. This chain joins TRBV20-1 and TRBJ2-5; D ambiguous. The CDR3 consists of 13 residues. CDR1 DFQATT and CDR2 SNEGSKA come from the germline V gene (reference sequence). V lost 1 base and J 0 bases, leaving 6 bases between the germline ends.

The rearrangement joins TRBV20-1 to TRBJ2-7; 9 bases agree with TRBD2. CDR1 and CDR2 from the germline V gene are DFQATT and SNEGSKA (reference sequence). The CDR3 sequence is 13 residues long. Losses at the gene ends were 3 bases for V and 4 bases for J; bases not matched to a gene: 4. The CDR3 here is CSASGAGGYEQYF. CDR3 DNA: TGCAGTGCTAGTGGCGCGGGAGGGTACGAGCAGTACTTC.

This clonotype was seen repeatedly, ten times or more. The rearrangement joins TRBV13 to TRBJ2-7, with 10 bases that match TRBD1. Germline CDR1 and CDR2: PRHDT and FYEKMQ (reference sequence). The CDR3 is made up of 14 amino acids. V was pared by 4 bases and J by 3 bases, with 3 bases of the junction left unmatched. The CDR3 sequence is CASSSGQGDYEQYF. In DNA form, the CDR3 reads TGTGCCAGCAGCTCTGGACAGGGGGACTACGAGCAGTACTTC.

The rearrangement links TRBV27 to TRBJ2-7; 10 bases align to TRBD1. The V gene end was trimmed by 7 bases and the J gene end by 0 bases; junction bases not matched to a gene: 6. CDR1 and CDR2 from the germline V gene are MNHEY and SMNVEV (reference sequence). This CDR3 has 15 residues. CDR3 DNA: TGTGCCAGCAAGACAAGGACAGGGGGCTCCTACGAGCAGTACTTC. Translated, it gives CASKTRTGGSYEQYF.

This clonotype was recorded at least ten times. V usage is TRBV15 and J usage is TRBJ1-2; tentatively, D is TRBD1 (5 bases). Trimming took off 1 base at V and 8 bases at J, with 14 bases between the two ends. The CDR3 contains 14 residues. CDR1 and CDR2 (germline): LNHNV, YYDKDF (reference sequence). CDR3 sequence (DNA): TGTGCCACCAGCAGAGGCCCCAGGGTTGGCGGCTACACCTTC. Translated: CATSRGPRVGGYTF.

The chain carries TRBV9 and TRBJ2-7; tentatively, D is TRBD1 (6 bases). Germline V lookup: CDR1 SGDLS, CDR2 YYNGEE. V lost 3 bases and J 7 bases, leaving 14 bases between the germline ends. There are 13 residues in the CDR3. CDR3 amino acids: CASSAIQGGEQYF. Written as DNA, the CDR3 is TGTGCCAGCAGCGCTATACAGGGCGGGGAGCAGTACTTC.

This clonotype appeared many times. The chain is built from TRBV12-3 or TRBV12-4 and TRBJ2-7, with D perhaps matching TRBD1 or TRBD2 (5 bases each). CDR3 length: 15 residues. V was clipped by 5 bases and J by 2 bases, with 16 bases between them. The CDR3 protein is CASSHRDRYTYEQYF. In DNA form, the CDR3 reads TGTGCCAGCAGTCATCGGGACCGATACACCTACGAGCAGTACTTC.

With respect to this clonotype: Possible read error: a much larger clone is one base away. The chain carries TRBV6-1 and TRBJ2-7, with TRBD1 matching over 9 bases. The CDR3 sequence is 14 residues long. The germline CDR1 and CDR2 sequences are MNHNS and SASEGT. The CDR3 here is CASSVQDRGYGQYF. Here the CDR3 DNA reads TGTGCCAGCAGTGTTCAGGACAGGGGCTACGGGCAGTACTTC.

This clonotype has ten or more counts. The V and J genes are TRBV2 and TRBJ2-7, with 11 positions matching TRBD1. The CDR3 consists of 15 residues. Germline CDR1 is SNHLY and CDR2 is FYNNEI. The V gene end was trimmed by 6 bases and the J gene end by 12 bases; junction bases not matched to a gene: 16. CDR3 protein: CASSRDPDRGRYLYF. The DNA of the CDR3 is TGTGCCAGCAGCAGAGATCCGGACAGGGGGCGTTATCTGTACTTC.

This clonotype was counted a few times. As DNA, the CDR3 is TGCGCCAGCAGCTTGGGCGGGGGGGCCTCTTATGGCTACACCTTC. Translating it yields CASSLGGGASYGYTF. The rearrangement uses TRBV5-1 and TRBJ1-2; the D gene is possibly TRBD1 (6 bases). V was trimmed by 0 bases and J by 5 bases, leaving 14 bases between them. Germline CDR1 reads SGHRS; CDR2 reads YFSETQ. The length of the CDR3 is 15 residues.

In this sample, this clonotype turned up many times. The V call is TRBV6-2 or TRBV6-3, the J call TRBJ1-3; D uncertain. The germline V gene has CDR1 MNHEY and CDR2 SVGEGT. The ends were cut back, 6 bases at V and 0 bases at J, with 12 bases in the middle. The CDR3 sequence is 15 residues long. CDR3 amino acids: CASSPGRISGNTIYF. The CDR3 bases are TGTGCCAGCAGCCCAGGACGGATCTCTGGAAACACCATATATTTT.

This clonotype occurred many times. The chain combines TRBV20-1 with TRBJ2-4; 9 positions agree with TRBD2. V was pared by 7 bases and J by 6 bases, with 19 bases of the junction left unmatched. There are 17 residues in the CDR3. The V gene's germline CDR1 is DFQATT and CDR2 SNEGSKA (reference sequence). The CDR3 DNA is TGCAGTGTTCAAGGCTCGGATCGCGGGAGGGCCGGAAACATTCAGTACTTC. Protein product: CSVQGSDRGRAGNIQYF.

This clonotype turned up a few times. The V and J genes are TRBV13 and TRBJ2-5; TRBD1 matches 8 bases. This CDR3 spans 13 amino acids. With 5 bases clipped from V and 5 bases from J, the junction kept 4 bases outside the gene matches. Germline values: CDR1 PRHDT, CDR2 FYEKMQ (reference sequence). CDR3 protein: CASSRQGFETQYF. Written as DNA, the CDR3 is TGTGCCAGCAGCAGACAGGGGTTCGAGACCCAGTACTTC.

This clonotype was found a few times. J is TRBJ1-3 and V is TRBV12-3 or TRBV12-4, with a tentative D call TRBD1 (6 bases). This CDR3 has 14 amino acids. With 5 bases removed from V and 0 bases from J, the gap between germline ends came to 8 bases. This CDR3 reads CASSGDNSGNTIYF. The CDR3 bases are TGTGCCAGCAGTGGGGACAACTCTGGAAACACCATATATTTT.

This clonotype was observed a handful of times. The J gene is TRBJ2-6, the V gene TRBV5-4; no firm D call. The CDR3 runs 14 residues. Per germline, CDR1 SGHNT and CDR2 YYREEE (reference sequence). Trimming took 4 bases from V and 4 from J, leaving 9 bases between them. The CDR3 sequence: CASSPRFGANVLTF. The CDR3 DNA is TGTGCCAGCAGCCCCCGGTTCGGGGCCAACGTCCTGACTTTC.